This passage covers 11 T cell receptor beta chains from one sample sequenced in a study of blood T cell dynamics during melanoma immunotherapy. Time point meaning: pre-treatment baseline. TCRdb's copy holds only in-frame clones and misses some; the assay was immunoSEQ multiplex PCR. The sample includes about 13,000 clones, under 90% of them seen just once. The sequences come from blood, collected from a patient treated with checkpoint blockade. The receptors stem from a human donor with melanoma.

The rearrangement links TRBV7-9 to TRBJ2-7; 13 bases map to TRBD2. The trim removed 5 bases at V and 0 bases at J, leaving 7 bases unmatched. The CDR3 is made up of 17 amino acids. Germline V lookup: CDR1 SEHNR, CDR2 FQNEAQ (reference sequence). CDR3 loop: CASSGRTSGSPSYEQYF. CDR3 DNA: TGTGCCAGCAGCGGACGGACTAGCGGGAGCCCCTCCTACGAGCAGTACTTC.

The CDR3 protein is CASSIEGRGDQPQHF. The CDR3 DNA reads as TGTGCCAGTAGTATAGAGGGAAGGGGGGATCAGCCCCAGCATTTT. This rearrangement joins TRBV19 to TRBJ1-5, with D tentatively TRBD1 (6 bases). There are 15 residues in the CDR3. Germline CDR1 LNHDA, CDR2 SQIVND (reference sequence). With 0 bases removed from V and 5 bases from J, the gap between germline ends came to 11 bases.

The chain uses TRBV13 and TRBJ1-2; D is perhaps TRBD1 (5 bases). Deletions cut 6 bases from V and 3 bases from J, with 14 bases between. The CDR3 totals 14 residues. From germline, CDR1 is PRHDT and CDR2 FYEKMQ (reference sequence). CDR3 bases: TGTGCCAGCAGTTTTGCGCGAGGGGACTATGGCTACACCTTC. Translating it yields CASSFARGDYGYTF.

The chain combines TRBV2 with TRBJ1-1; D is ambiguous. Germline-derived CDR1 and CDR2 are SNHLY and FYNNEI. V was trimmed by 0 bases and J by 1 base, leaving 9 bases between them. The CDR3 contains 15 residues. The CDR3 region is CASSEALRRNTEAFF. CDR3 sequence (DNA): TGTGCCAGCAGTGAAGCGCTTAGGAGGAACACTGAAGCTTTCTTT.

The rearrangement links TRBV7-2 to TRBJ1-1; D ambiguous. The CDR3 extends over 13 amino acids. Trimming stripped 5 bases from V and 2 bases from J, with 9 bases between. Germline V gene sequence: CDR1 SGHTA, CDR2 FQGNSA. The CDR3 is CASSLTENTEAFF. In nucleotides, the CDR3 is TGTGCCAGCAGCCTTACAGAAAACACTGAAGCTTTCTTT.

V usage is TRBV11-2 and J usage is TRBJ2-2; the D gene is possibly TRBD1 (5 bases). V was pared by 5 bases and J by 2 bases, with 21 bases between. Germline loops: CDR1 SGHAT, CDR2 FQNNGV. The CDR3 length is 18 residues. The CDR3: CASSTRQHLSPNTGELFF. CDR3 sequence (DNA): TGTGCCAGCAGCACCCGACAGCACCTTTCTCCTAACACCGGGGAGCTGTTTTTT.

The chain recombines TRBV4-1 with TRBJ2-7, with 7 nucleotides matching TRBD1. Germline V gene data show CDR1 as MGHRA and CDR2 as YSYEKL. V was clipped by 0 bases and J by 3 bases; unmatched bases: 8. CDR3 size: 16 residues. CDR3 DNA: TGCGCCAGCAGCCAAGAAGAGACAGGGTTAGGCTACGAGCAGTACTTC. Translation: CASSQEETGLGYEQYF.

The V and J genes are TRBV5-1 and TRBJ1-1; D might be TRBD1 (5 bases). The germline V gene has CDR1 SGHRS and CDR2 YFSETQ. This CDR3 has 15 amino acids. With 2 bases removed from V and 5 bases from J, the gap between germline ends came to 16 bases. The CDR3 sequence is CASSFLSEGITEAFF. Written as DNA, the CDR3 is TGCGCCAGCAGCTTTTTAAGTGAGGGGATAACTGAAGCTTTCTTT.

The chain employs TRBV9 and TRBJ2-3, with D hard to call. The CDR3 is 14 amino acids. Looked up from germline, CDR1 is SGDLS and CDR2 is YYNGEE. Between the trimmed V and J ends, which lost 1 base and 1 base, there was a span of 7 bases. The CDR3 sequence: CASSVRAGTDTQYF. CDR3 in DNA: TGTGCCAGCAGCGTAAGAGCAGGCACAGATACGCAGTATTTT.

The sample holds one count of this clone. The chain has TRBV27 and TRBJ2-6, with a weak D call TRBD2 (5 bases). V was pared by 3 bases and J by 3 bases, with 15 bases between. Germline V lookup: CDR1 MNHEY, CDR2 SMNVEV (reference sequence). This CDR3 region has 17 residues. In DNA form, the CDR3 reads TGTGCCAGCAGTTTCATGGCGCGGGCGATTGGGGCCAACGTCCTGACTTTC. As protein: CASSFMARAIGANVLTF.

The chain combines TRBV5-4 with TRBJ2-7; 10 bases are shared with TRBD2. With 4 bases clipped from V and 6 bases from J, the junction kept 4 bases outside the gene matches. Per germline, CDR1 SGHNT and CDR2 YYREEE (reference sequence). The CDR3 runs to 13 residues. The CDR3 DNA sequence: TGTGCCAGCAGCAAGGCTAGCGGGAGCGAGCAGTACTTC. Translating gives CASSKASGSEQYF. Variable domain in full (rest from reference TRBV5-4 and TRBJ2-7): ETGVTQSPTHLIKTRGQQVTLRCSSQSGHNTVSWYQQALGQGPQFIFQYYREEENGRGNFPPRFSGLQFPNYSSELNVNALELDDSALYLCASSKASGSEQYFGPGTRLTVT.